A selection of T cell receptor beta chains follows, all from one sample in a study of T cell responses to AZD1222 COVID-19 vaccine. Clones were read by immunoSEQ multiplex PCR, and TCRdb kept only the in-frame ones, dropping some. The sample has 95,000 to 150,000 clones; about 90% are singletons. The input for sequencing was peripheral blood, taken on day 0 of MenACWY control vaccination. These receptors originate from an adult in good health. Both conserved end residues are part of each CDR3. D genes are given only for firm matches. Size tells how often a clone was seen (once, few, many) or the class of an expanded clone, and some rows leave it out.

TRBV6-1	.	TRBJ2-6	.	TGTGCCAGCAGTGAGGGAGACTCTGGGGCCAACGTCCTGACTTTC	CASSEGDSGANVLTF
TRBV4-3	.	TRBJ2-5	TRBD2	TGCGCCAGCAGCCAAGATCTTAGCGGGGGGCCGCTTCAAGAGACCCAGTACTTC	CASSQDLSGGPLQETQYF
TRBV5-1	.	TRBJ2-3	.	TGCGCCAGCAGCTTGGGAACTCTCCATACGCAGTATTTT	CASSLGTLHTQYF
TRBV5-8	once	TRBJ2-3	TRBD1	TGTGCCAGCAGCCCGGCAGAGGGACAGATCACAGATACGCAGTATTTT	CASSPAEGQITDTQYF
TRBV7-9	.	TRBJ2-2	.	TGTGCCAGCAGCTTAGCCGCCGGGACTCAGACCGGGGAGCTGTTTTTT	CASSLAAGTQTGELFF
TRBV30	few	TRBJ1-6	.	TGTGCCTGGAGTGTGGTCAGTTTTAATTCACCCCTCCACTTT	CAWSVVSFNSPLHF
TRBV10-3	.	TRBJ1-6	.	TGTGCCATCAGTGAGTCAAATCTGGGCGCCCCCCTCCACTTT	CAISESNLGAPLHF
TRBV2	.	TRBJ2-7	TRBD2	TGTGCCAGCATGCGCGGGAGAACCTACGAGCAGTACTTC	CASMRGRTYEQYF
TRBV6-5	.	TRBJ1-3	.	TGTGCCAGCAGTTACGGGGGGCCTGGAAACACCATATATTTT	CASSYGGPGNTIYF
TRBV19	.	TRBJ1-6	TRBD1	TGTGCCAGTAGCCCAATACAGGGGCTTAGAGATTCACCCCTCCACTTT	CASSPIQGLRDSPLHF
TRBV6-4	few	TRBJ2-1	TRBD2	TGTGCCAGCAGTCCCCTGCCTAGCGGCTACAATGAGCAGTTCTTC	CASSPLPSGYNEQFF
TRBV4-3	.	TRBJ1-6	TRBD1	TGCGCCAGCAGCCGGGACAGATTTAATTCACCCCTCCACTTT	CASSRDRFNSPLHF
TRBV28	few	TRBJ1-4	.	TGTGCCAGCAGTTTGGGAGGGGAAAAACTGTTTTTT	CASSLGGEKLFF
TRBV28	.	TRBJ1-3	.	TGTGCCAGCAGTTTAAGGGACATTGGGAACACCATATATTTT	CASSLRDIGNTIYF
TRBV12-3/TRBV12-4	.	TRBJ2-2	.	TGTGCCAGCAGTTCGTTTGGCGGCGGGGAGCTGTTTTTT	CASSSFGGGELFF
TRBV28	.	TRBJ2-7	.	TGTGCCAGCAGTTTATTTACAGGGTGGTCCTACGAGCAGTACTTC	CASSLFTGWSYEQYF
TRBV23-1	.	TRBJ1-5	.	TGCGCCAGCGAGCTGCGCTGGGGACGGCGGCTGGTTATCGCGGGGTCTTGTCAGCCCCAGCATTTT	CASELRWGRRLVIAGSCQPQHF
TRBV27	.	TRBJ1-2	.	TGTGCCAGCAGTTTATACGGGGGGGCGAGGGGCTACACCTTC	CASSLYGGARGYTF
TRBV4-2	.	TRBJ2-3	TRBD2	TGTGCCAGCAGCCTAAACCCGCGGGGGGCTCGCACAGATACGCAGTATTTT	CASSLNPRGARTDTQYF
TRBV2	once	TRBJ2-4	TRBD2	TGTGCCAGCAGCCCGCTAGCGGGAGAAAAAAACATTCAGTACTTC	CASSPLAGEKNIQYF
TRBV11-2	.	TRBJ1-6	TRBD1	TGTGCCAGCAGCTTAGTCCGGGGACAGAATTCACCCCTCCACTTT	CASSLVRGQNSPLHF
TRBV2	once	TRBJ1-2	.	TGTGCCAGCACCATCGGGGCGAACTATGGCTACACCTTC	CASTIGANYGYTF
TRBV7-3	.	TRBJ1-1	.	TGTGCCAGCAGCTTAAATGCCGGGTCTGAAGCTTTCTTT	CASSLNAGSEAFF
TRBV2	.	TRBJ2-7	.	TGTGCCAGCAGAGACACCTACGGCGAGCAGTACTTC	CASRDTYGEQYF
TRBV6-5	.	TRBJ1-2	.	TGTGCCAGCAGTACCGACGGCTATGATGGCTACACCTTC	CASSTDGYDGYTF
TRBV5-6	few	TRBJ1-5	.	TGTGCCAGCAGCTTGGTGGGGAGCAATCAGCCCCAGCATTTT	CASSLVGSNQPQHF
TRBV16	.	TRBJ2-5	.	TGTGCCAGCAGCACAACACGGGGGCGACAAGAGACCCAGTACTTC	CASSTTRGRQETQYF